The clone carrying this TCR beta chain was seen a handful of times. The data derive from a study of blood T cell repertoires in COVID-19. Overall study: Italy, Spain and the United States were the sources of the convalescent and acute COVID-19 samples.

The length of the CDR3 is 13 residues. The V gene lost 6 bases and the J gene lost 2 bases, with 7 bases spanning the gap. Method: immunoSEQ multiplex PCR; TCRdb's copy keeps in-frame clones and lacks some. The sample includes approximately 330,000 clones, roughly 90% of them seen just once. This receptor was identified in a woman between 45 and 60 years old with active or convalescent COVID-19. The genes are TRBV23-1 and TRBJ2-2, with D uncertain. TRBV23-1 is an open reading frame whose function is uncertain. The sequenced sample consisted of peripheral blood. The CDR3 bases are TGCGCCAGCAGACTCTCTAACACCGGGGAGCTGTTTTTT. Translation: CASRLSNTGELFF.